This T cell receptor (beta chain) was sequenced in a study of blood T cells in healthy people across ages. Findings and caveats of the study: Per-million-T-cell TCR beta diversity fell roughly linearly with age. Higher naive T cell percentage went strongly together with higher TCR beta diversity.

This clonotype was detected many times. Its antigen is not known. A second PCR, run for about 6 to 12 cycles, used a sample-barcoded 5' primer plus a J-beta primer mix. TCRdb independently ran MiXCR on the 5' RACE reads; one entry per CDR3 protein. The repertoire holds about 1.1 million distinct CDR3 sequences, with more than 30% as singletons. Germline V lookup: CDR1 MNHNY, CDR2 SVGAGI (reference sequence). V gave up 11 bases and J gave up 3 bases, with 7 bases separating them. The CDR3 consists of 10 residues. Sequenced input: blood. This clonotype originated in a man younger than 35 in good health. The V call is TRBV6-6, the J call TRBJ1-2; no clear D gene. The CDR3 here is CAGGDYGYTF. The CDR3 DNA sequence: TGTGCCGGCGGGGACTATGGCTACACCTTC.